The present T cell receptor (beta chain) was sequenced within a study of blood T cell repertoires in COVID-19. Methods used by the authors: It was from reference gene primer amplification that nucleated cell counts were estimated. Using immunoSEQ multiplex PCR, the repertoire was profiled, and TCRdb retains in-frame clones only, with some absent. D and trimming come from the DNA, and the V and J calls and clone size come from that table. Of approximately 100,000 clones listed, over 80% are singletons. In germline, CDR1 is SGHRS, CDR2 YFSETQ. The V end was cut by 5 bases, the J end by 0 bases, with 15 bases between. The CDR3 is made up of 16 amino acids.

The specimen sequenced was peripheral blood. The rearrangement joins TRBV5-1 to TRBJ1-5, with a weak D call TRBD1 (5 bases). This receptor was taken from a man in his fifties with acute or convalescent COVID-19. The DNA for the CDR3 is TGCGCCAGCAGGCCCGACAGTTCCAGTAGCAATCAGCCCCAGCATTTT. This codes for CASRPDSSSSNQPQHF. The full variable domain, completed using reference TRBV5-1 and TRBJ1-5, is KAGVTQTPRYLIKTRGQQVTLSCSPISGHRSVSWYQQTPGQGLQFLFEYFSETQRNKGNFPGRFSGRQFSNSRSEMNVSTLELGDSALYLCASRPDSSSSNQPQHFGDGTRLSIL.